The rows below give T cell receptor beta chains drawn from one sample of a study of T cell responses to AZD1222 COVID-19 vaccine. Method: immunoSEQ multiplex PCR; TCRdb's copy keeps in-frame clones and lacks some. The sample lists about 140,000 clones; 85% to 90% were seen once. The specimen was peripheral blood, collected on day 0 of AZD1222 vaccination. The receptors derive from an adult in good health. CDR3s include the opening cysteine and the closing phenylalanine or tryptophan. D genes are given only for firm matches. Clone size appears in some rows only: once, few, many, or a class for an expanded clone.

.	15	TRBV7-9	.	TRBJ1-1	TGTGCCAGCAGCTTATGGATGGCGACTAACACTGAAGCTTTCTTT	CASSLWMATNTEAFF
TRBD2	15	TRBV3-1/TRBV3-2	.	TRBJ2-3	TGTGCCAGCAGCCAAGCTTCCGGGGGGGTGGATACGCAGTATTTT	CASSQASGGVDTQYF
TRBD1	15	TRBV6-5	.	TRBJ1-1	TGTGCCACCATACCTACGACAGGGGATGGGACTGAAGCTTTCTTT	CATIPTTGDGTEAFF
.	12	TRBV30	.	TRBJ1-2	TGTGCCTGGGGGCAATTGAATGATGGCTACACCTTC	CAWGQLNDGYTF
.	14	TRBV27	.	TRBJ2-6	TGTGCCAGCAGTTTCGGGGCTGGGGCCAACGTCCTGACTTTC	CASSFGAGANVLTF
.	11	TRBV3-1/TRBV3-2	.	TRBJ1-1	TGTGCCAGCGGACTGAACACTGAAGCTTTCTTT	CASGLNTEAFF
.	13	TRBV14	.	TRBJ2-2	TGTGCCAGCAGCCGACATAACACCGGGGAGCTGTTTTTT	CASSRHNTGELFF
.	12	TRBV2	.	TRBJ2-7	TGTGCCAGCAGCCGACTAGCCTACGAGCAGTACTTC	CASSRLAYEQYF
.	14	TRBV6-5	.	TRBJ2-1	TGTGCCAGTAAAAGGGACGGTTCCCCCAATGAGCAGTTCTTC	CASKRDGSPNEQFF
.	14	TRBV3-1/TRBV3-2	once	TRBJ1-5	TGTGCCAGCAGCCAATCCTGGAGCAATCAGCCCCAGCATTTT	CASSQSWSNQPQHF
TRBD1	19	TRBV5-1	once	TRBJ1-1	TGCGCCAGCAGCCTACTGGGACAGAGGGCCCTACAATCGAACACTGAAGCTTTCTTT	CASSLLGQRALQSNTEAFF
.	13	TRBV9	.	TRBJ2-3	TGTGCCAGCAGCGTAGAACGAGGAAATACGCAGTATTTT	CASSVERGNTQYF
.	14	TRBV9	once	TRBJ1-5	TGTGCCAGCAGCGCCTGGGCAAGCAATCAGCCCCAGCATTTT	CASSAWASNQPQHF
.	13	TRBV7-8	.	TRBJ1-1	TGTGCCAGCAGCTTAGGAGGAGCCACTGAAGCTTTCTTT	CASSLGGATEAFF
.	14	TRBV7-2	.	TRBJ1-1	TGTGCCAGCAGCGCCCTATTTACGTTCTCTGAAGCTTTCTTT	CASSALFTFSEAFF
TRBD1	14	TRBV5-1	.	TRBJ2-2	TGCGCCAGCGGCGACAGGGGGCGTACCGGGGAGCTGTTTTTT	CASGDRGRTGELFF
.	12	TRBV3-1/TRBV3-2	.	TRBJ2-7	TGTGCCAGCAGCCAAGGCCTGCGGAAGCAGTACTTC	CASSQGLRKQYF